These 19 T cell receptor beta chains were all obtained from the same sample, sequenced in a study of T cell responses to AZD1222 COVID-19 vaccine. TCRdb's copy holds only in-frame clones and misses some; the assay was immunoSEQ multiplex PCR. The sample yields 200,000 to 300,000 clones, approximately 93% seen once. This specimen consisted of peripheral blood, obtained on day 0 of AZD1222 vaccination. The receptors originated from an adult in good health.

The chain employs TRBV5-4 and TRBJ1-1; 9 bases match TRBD1. Germline lookup yields CDR1 SGHNT and CDR2 YYREEE (reference sequence). V lost 3 bases and J lost 11; bases outside the gene matches: 8. The CDR3 sequence is 13 residues long. CDR3 DNA: TGTGCCAGCAGCTCAGACAGGGGGTCTCGGGCTTTCTTT. As protein: CASSSDRGSRAFF.

J is TRBJ2-7 and V is TRBV5-4; D is uncertain. Germline loops: CDR1 SGHNT, CDR2 YYREEE (reference sequence). The ends were cut back, 2 bases at V and 5 bases at J, with 14 bases in the middle. This CDR3 has 14 amino acids. CDR3 bases: TGTGCCAGCAGCTTTAGATCCAAACCCCACGAGCAGTACTTC. This codes for CASSFRSKPHEQYF. Complete variable domain (other parts from reference TRBV5-4 and TRBJ2-7): ETGVTQSPTHLIKTRGQQVTLRCSSQSGHNTVSWYQQALGQGPQFIFQYYREEENGRGNFPPRFSGLQFPNYSSELNVNALELDDSALYLCASSFRSKPHEQYFGPGTRLTVT.

The table lists this clone with a few counts. This rearrangement joins TRBV3-1 (or the pseudogene TRBV3-2) to TRBJ1-1; 8 nucleotides align to TRBD1. Trimming removed 4 bases from V and 11 bases from J; junction bases left unmatched: 12. Germline V gene sequence: CDR1 LGHDT, CDR2 YNNKEL (reference sequence). CDR3 size: 14 residues. The CDR3 DNA reads as TGTGCCAGCAGCCCCGGGACAGGCGGGCGGGAGGCTTTCTTT. Protein: CASSPGTGGREAFF.

V usage is TRBV5-1 and J usage is TRBJ1-3; D is perhaps TRBD1 (6 bases). Germline assignment: CDR1 SGHRS and CDR2 YFSETQ. Trimming pared 4 bases from V and 0 bases from J, leaving 14 bases between. The CDR3 runs 16 residues. The DNA of the CDR3 is TGCGCCAGCAGCCCGGCAGGACAGACCTCTGGAAACACCATATATTTT. This translates into CASSPAGQTSGNTIYF.

The chain uses TRBV7-9 and TRBJ1-2; D call uncertain. The germline V and J ends were trimmed by 3 bases and 4 bases, with 9 bases remaining between them. CDR3 size: 13 residues. CDR1 is SEHNR, CDR2 FQNEAQ, per germline (reference sequence). The CDR3 bases are TGTGCCAGCAGCTTGGGCAGCACCTATGGCTACACCTTC. Its translation: CASSLGSTYGYTF.

This sequence joins TRBV9 and TRBJ2-7, with D possibly matching TRBD2 (6 bases). CDR3 length: 14 amino acids. The V and J ends lost 4 bases and 2 bases respectively, with 13 bases between them. Germline CDR1 is SGDLS and CDR2 is YYNGEE. This CDR3 reads CASSFGTPPYEQYF. The CDR3 DNA is TGTGCCAGCAGCTTCGGGACTCCCCCCTACGAGCAGTACTTC.

This chain uses TRBV7-9 with TRBJ2-2; no firm D call. The CDR3 contains 13 residues. Trimming cost V 5 bases and J 8 bases, with 12 bases left between them. CDR1 SEHNR and CDR2 FQNEAQ come from the germline V gene (reference sequence). The CDR3 is CASSPSLGGELFF. Written as DNA, the CDR3 is TGTGCCAGCAGCCCCTCCCTTGGGGGGGAGCTGTTTTTT.

On this clone: The junction shows a germline mismatch at one end, possibly a read error. CDR3 in amino acids: CASSLVGNSPLHF. CDR3 DNA sequence: TGCGCCAGCAGCTTGGTCGGTAATTCGCCCCTCCACTTT. The chain carries TRBV5-1 and TRBJ1-6; D gene unclear. The germline CDR1 and CDR2 sequences are SGHRS and YFSETQ. The length of the CDR3 is 13 residues.

V gene TRBV30 combines with J gene TRBJ1-2; possibly TRBD1 for D (5 bases). The CDR3 runs to 13 residues. Germline V gives CDR1 GTSNPN, CDR2 SVGIG (reference sequence). In nucleotides, the CDR3 is TGTGCTCGAGGGGCTTACCCGTTGGATGGCTACACCTTC. This translates into CARGAYPLDGYTF.

CDR3 DNA sequence: TGTGCCAGCAGCGTAGGGCTGAGCACAGATACGCAGTATTTT. Its protein is CASSVGLSTDTQYF. The rearrangement uses TRBV9 and TRBJ2-3; D call uncertain. This CDR3 contains 14 residues. The germline V gene encodes CDR1 SGDLS and CDR2 YYNGEE. V was cut by 0 bases and J by 0 bases, with 5 bases left in between. The full variable domain, its missing parts supplied by reference TRBV9 and TRBJ2-3, is DSGVTQTPKHLITATGQRVTLRCSPRSGDLSVYWYQQSLDQGLQFLIQYYNGEERAKGNILERFSAQQFPDLHSELNLSSLELGDSALYFCASSVGLSTDTQYFGPGTRLTVL.

The chain employs TRBV5-4 and TRBJ2-7; possibly TRBD1 for D (6 bases). Germline-derived CDR1 and CDR2 are SGHNT and YYREEE (reference sequence). V lost 0 bases, J lost 2 bases, and 6 bases lay in between. The CDR3 covers 13 residues. CDR3: CASSLDRAYEQYF. DNA of the CDR3: TGTGCCAGCAGCTTGGACAGGGCCTACGAGCAGTACTTC.

The chain recombines TRBV5-8 with TRBJ2-2; D is ambiguous. The V end lost 4 bases, the J end lost 4 bases, and 8 bases lay between the germline ends. This CDR3 spans 13 amino acids. CDR1 is SGHTS and CDR2 is YDEGEE in the germline V gene. CDR3 nucleotides: TGTGCCAGCAGCGCTCGAAGCACCGGGGAGCTGTTTTTT. Translated, it gives CASSARSTGELFF.

The V call is TRBV11-2, the J call TRBJ1-2; D gene unclear. The V and J ends lost 5 bases and 4 bases respectively, with 14 bases between them. This CDR3 region has 14 residues. CDR1 is SGHAT and CDR2 is FQNNGV in the germline V gene. This CDR3 is CASSHPSAPYGYTF. CDR3 DNA sequence: TGTGCCAGCAGCCATCCATCGGCGCCCTATGGCTACACCTTC.

V gene TRBV6-5 combines with J gene TRBJ1-5, with D unclear. The CDR3 has 11 residues. Germline CDR1 is MNHEY and CDR2 is SVGAGI. Trimming pared 6 bases from V and 3 bases from J, leaving 3 bases between. CDR3 nucleotide sequence: TGTGCCAGCAGCGACAATCAGCCCCAGCATTTT. It yields the protein CASSDNQPQHF.

This chain connects TRBV28 to TRBJ2-7; 7 nucleotides line up with TRBD2. Trimming removed 4 bases from V and 5 bases from J; junction bases left unmatched: 8. CDR1 MDHEN and CDR2 SYDVKM come from the germline V gene. The length of the CDR3 is 14 residues. The CDR3 coding sequence is TGTGCCAGCAGTTCGAGGGAGGGCCCCCACGAGCAGTACTTC. It yields the protein CASSSREGPHEQYF.

The rearrangement uses TRBV7-9 and TRBJ2-2; TRBD2 aligns across 8 bases. Germline lookup yields CDR1 SEHNR and CDR2 FQNEAQ (reference sequence). The CDR3 covers 16 residues. J lost 2 bases, V lost 8 bases, and 10 bases had no gene match. CDR3 amino acids: CASGSGRGFNTGELFF. CDR3 coding DNA: TGTGCCAGCGGGTCCGGGAGGGGGTTCAACACCGGGGAGCTGTTTTTT. Filled out from reference TRBV7-9 and TRBJ2-2, the complete variable domain reads DTGVSQNPRHKITKRGQNVTFRCDPISEHNRLYWYRQTLGQGPEFLTYFQNEAQLEKSRLLSDRFSAERPKGSFSTLEIQRTEQGDSAMYLCASGSGRGFNTGELFFGEGSRLTVL.

This chain joins TRBV28 and TRBJ2-1; TRBD2 matches 7 bases. The ends lost 5 bases at V and 10 bases at J; junction bases unmatched: 17. This CDR3 is 16 amino acids long. Germline CDR1 is MDHEN and CDR2 is SYDVKM. The CDR3 nucleotides are TGTGCCAGCAGTATCCGGGACTATATATCTATGAAGGAGCAGTTCTTC. Residues: CASSIRDYISMKEQFF. Together with reference TRBV28 and TRBJ2-1, the CDR3 gives the full variable domain: DVKVTQSSRYLVKRTGEKVFLECVQDMDHENMFWYRQDPGLGLRLIYFSYDVKMKEKGDIPEGYSVSREKKERFSLILESASTNQTSMYLCASSIRDYISMKEQFFGPGTRLTVL.

CDR3: CASKKGTPSSYNEQFF. DNA of the CDR3: TGTGCCAGCAAAAAGGGGACCCCCAGCTCCTACAATGAGCAGTTCTTC. The chain joins TRBV27 to TRBJ2-1; D might be TRBD1 or TRBD2, each matching 5 bases. The V gene's germline CDR1 is MNHEY and CDR2 SMNVEV (reference sequence). Trimming shortened V by 7 bases and J by 0 bases, and 16 bases separated the two germline ends. This CDR3 has 16 amino acids.

The rearrangement joins TRBV7-9 to TRBJ2-7, with 8 bases that match TRBD2. V shed 4 bases, J shed 3 bases, and the junction held 14 bases outside the gene matches. Per germline, CDR1 SEHNR and CDR2 FQNEAQ (reference sequence). The CDR3 runs 17 residues. This CDR3 reads CASSSPGSSGSFYEQYF. CDR3 bases: TGTGCCAGCAGCTCCCCTGGATCCAGCGGGAGTTTCTACGAGCAGTACTTC. Supplemented by reference TRBV7-9 and TRBJ2-7, the full variable domain reads DTGVSQNPRHKITKRGQNVTFRCDPISEHNRLYWYRQTLGQGPEFLTYFQNEAQLEKSRLLSDRFSAERPKGSFSTLEIQRTEQGDSAMYLCASSSPGSSGSFYEQYFGPGTRLTVT.